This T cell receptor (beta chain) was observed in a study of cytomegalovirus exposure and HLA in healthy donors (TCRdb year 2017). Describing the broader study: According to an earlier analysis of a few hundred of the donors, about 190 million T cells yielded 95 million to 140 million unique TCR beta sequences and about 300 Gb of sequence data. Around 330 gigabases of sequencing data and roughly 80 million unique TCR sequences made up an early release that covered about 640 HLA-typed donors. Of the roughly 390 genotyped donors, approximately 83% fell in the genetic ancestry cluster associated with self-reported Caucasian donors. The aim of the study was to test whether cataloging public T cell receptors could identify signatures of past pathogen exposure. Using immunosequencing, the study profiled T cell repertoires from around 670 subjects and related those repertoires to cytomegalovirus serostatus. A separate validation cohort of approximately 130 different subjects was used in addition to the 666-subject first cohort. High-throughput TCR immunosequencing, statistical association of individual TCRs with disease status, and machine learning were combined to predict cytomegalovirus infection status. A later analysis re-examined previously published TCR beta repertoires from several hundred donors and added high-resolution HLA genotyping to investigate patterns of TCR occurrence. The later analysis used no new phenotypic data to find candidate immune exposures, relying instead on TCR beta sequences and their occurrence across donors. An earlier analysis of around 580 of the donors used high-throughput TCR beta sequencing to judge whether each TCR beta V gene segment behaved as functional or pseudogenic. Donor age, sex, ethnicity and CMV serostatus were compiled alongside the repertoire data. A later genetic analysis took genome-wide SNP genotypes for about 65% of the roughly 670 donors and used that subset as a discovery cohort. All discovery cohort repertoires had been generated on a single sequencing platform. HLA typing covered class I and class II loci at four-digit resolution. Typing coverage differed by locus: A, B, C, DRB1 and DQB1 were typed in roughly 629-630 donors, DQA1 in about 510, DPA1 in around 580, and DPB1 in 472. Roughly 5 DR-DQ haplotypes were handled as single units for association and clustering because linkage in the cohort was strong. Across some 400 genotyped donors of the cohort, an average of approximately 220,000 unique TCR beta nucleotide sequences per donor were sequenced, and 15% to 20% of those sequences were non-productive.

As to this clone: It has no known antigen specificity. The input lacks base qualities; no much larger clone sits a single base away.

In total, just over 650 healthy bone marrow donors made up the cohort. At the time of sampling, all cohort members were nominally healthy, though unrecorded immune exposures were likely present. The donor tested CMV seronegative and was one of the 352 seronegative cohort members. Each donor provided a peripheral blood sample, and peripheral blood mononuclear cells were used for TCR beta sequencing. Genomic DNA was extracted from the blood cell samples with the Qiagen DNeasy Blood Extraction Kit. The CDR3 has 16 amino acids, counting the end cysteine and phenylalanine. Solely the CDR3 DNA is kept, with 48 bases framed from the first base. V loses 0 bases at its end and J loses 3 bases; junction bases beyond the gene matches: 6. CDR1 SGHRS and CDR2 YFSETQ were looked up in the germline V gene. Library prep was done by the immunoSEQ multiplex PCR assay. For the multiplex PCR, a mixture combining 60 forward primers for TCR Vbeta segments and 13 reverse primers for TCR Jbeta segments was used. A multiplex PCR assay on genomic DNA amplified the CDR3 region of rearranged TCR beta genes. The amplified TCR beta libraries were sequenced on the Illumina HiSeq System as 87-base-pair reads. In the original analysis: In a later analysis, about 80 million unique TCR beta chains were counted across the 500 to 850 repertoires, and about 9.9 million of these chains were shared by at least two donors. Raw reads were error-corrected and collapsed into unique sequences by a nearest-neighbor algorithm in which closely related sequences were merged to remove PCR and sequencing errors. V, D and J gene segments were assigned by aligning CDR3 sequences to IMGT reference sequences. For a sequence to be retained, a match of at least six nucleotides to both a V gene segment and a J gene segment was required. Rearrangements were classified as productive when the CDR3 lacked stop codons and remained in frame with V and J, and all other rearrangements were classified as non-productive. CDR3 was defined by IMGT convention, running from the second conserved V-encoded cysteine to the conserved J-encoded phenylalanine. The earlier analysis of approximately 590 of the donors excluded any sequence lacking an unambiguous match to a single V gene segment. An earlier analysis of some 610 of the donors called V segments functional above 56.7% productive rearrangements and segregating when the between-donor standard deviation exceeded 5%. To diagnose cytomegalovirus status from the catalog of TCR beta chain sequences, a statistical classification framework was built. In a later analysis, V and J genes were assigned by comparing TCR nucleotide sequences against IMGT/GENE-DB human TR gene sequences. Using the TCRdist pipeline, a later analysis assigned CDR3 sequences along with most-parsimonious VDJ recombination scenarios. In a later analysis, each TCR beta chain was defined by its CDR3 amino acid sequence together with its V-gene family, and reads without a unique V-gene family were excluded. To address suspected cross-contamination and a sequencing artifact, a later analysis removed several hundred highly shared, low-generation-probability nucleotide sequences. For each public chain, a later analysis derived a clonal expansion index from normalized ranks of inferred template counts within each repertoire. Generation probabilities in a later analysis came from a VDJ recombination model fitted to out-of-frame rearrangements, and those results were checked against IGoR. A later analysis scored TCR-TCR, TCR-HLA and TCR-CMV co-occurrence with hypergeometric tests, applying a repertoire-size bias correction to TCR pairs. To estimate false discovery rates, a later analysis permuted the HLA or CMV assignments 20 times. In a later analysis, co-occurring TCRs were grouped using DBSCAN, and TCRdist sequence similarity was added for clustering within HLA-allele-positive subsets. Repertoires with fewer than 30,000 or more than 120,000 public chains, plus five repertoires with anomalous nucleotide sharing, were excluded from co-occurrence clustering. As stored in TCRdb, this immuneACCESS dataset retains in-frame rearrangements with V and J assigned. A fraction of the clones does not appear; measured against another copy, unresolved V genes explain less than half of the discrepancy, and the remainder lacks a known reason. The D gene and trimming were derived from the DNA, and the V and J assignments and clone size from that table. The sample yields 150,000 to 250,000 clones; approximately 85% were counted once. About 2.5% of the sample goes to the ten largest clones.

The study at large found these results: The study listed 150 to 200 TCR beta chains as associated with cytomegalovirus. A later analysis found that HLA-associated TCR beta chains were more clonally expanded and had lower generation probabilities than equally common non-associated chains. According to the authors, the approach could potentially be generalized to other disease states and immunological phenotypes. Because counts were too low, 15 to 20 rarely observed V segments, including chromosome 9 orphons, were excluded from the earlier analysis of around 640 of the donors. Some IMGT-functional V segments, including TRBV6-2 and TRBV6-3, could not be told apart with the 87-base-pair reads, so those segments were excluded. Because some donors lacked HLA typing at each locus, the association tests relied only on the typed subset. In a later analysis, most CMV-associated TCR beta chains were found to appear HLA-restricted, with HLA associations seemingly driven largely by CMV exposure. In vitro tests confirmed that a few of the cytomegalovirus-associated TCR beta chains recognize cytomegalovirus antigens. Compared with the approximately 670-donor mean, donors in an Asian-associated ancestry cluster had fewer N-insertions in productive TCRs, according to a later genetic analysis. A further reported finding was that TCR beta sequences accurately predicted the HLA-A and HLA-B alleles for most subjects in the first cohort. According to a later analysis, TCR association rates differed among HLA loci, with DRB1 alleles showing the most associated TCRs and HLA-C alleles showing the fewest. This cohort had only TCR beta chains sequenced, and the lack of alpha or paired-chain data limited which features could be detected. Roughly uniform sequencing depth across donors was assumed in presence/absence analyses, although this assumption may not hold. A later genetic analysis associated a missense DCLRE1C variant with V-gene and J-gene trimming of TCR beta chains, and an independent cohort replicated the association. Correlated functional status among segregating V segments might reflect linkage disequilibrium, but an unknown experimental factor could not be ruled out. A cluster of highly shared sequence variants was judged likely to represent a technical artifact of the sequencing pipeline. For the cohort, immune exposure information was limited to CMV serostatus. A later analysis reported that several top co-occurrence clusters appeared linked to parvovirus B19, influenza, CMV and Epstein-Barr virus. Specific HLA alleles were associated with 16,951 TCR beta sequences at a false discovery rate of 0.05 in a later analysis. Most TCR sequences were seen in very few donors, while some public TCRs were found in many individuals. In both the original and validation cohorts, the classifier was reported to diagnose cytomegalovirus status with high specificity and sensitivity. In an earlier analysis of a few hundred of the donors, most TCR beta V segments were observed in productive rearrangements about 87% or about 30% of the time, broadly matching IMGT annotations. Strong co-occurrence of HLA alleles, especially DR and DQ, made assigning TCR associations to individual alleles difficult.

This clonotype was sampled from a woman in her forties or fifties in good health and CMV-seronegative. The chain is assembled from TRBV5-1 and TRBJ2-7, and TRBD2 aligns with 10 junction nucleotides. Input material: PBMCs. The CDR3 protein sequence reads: CASSLGPSGRGYEQYF. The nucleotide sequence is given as TGCGCCAGCAGCTTGGGGCCTAGCGGGAGAGGCTACGAGCAGTACTTC.